This T cell receptor beta chain was sequenced in a study of response to subunit inactivated influenza vaccine. General study results and limits: Only a handful of new T cells, the authors suggested, are recruited with each seasonal influenza vaccination.

This CDR3 contains 15 residues. J gave up 2 bases and V 2 bases, and 7 bases lay outside the gene matches. CDR1 is SGHRS and CDR2 is YFSETQ in the germline V gene. TCRdb redid the calling of the RT-PCR reads with MiXCR, one entry per CDR3 protein. Of roughly 780,000 distinct CDR3 sequences in the sample, around 20% were seen once. This clonotype showed up just a few times. Its antigen is currently unknown. The input for sequencing was PBMCs from blood, taken more than 4 days after vaccination. This chain connects TRBV5-1 to TRBJ2-7, with 7 bases identical to TRBD2. This sequence was found in a man in his forties or fifties who received an inactivated influenza vaccine. In DNA, the CDR3 is TGCGCCAGCAGCTTCGGGGCGGGAGTGACCTACGAGCAGTACTTC. It is translated as CASSFGAGVTYEQYF. Full variable domain (outside the CDR3, taken from reference TRBV5-1 and TRBJ2-7): KAGVTQTPRYLIKTRGQQVTLSCSPISGHRSVSWYQQTPGQGLQFLFEYFSETQRNKGNFPGRFSGRQFSNSRSEMNVSTLELGDSALYLCASSFGAGVTYEQYFGPGTRLTVT.